This T cell receptor (beta chain) was retrieved from a study of lymphopenia after photon versus proton radiotherapy. Study-wide findings and caveats: Better survival with proton therapy was suggested as possible, not demonstrated. Post-nadir TCR diversity decline inversely tracked overall survival among those who died. After the lymphocyte nadir, photon-treated repertoires showed oligoclonal expansion, especially of CD8+ Temra cells. Proton therapy kept repertoires fairly stable, unlike photons, which gained effector/memory cells.

About this clone: What it recognizes is unknown.

Trimming pared 0 bases from V and 7 bases from J, leaving 13 bases between. CDR3 size: 15 residues. Germline CDR1 reads LGHNA; CDR2 reads YNFKEQ. The protocol was immunoSEQ multiplex PCR, while the TCRdb copy is restricted to in-frame clones and leaves out a portion. The sample contains roughly 63,000 clones, around 85% of which appear only once. The specimen comprised peripheral blood, sampled from a patient treated with proton-based radiotherapy. The chain links TRBV4-2 to TRBJ2-1, with a possible D match to TRBD2 (5 bases). The clonotype originates from a man in his 60s with pancreatic cancer. The CDR3 region is CASSQDRFGVNEQFF. The DNA of the CDR3 is TGTGCCAGCAGCCAAGATAGATTCGGGGTTAATGAGCAGTTCTTC.